A selection of T cell receptor beta chains follows, all from one sample in a study of identical twins. TCRdb reprocessed the 5' RACE reads via MiXCR and lists one record per CDR3 protein. The sample has 240,000 or so distinct CDR3 sequences; 10% to 13% are singletons. Specimen: memory T cells sorted from blood. These receptors were taken from a man aged 45-60 years in good health. Each CDR3 is given with its conserved first and last residue. The D gene is left open where the match is weak. For some rows the clone size is stated as once, few or many, or as a class when expanded; others skip it.

j_call | v_call | d_call | clone_size | cdr3_nt | cdr3_aa
TRBJ1-6 | TRBV5-6 | - | few | TGTGCCAGCAGCTTGGTCGGTCTTTTCGGGGAGCCGGCGAATTCACCCCTCCACTTT | CASSLVGLFGEPANSPLHF
TRBJ1-6 | TRBV6-1 | - | many | TGTGCCAGCAGTCTAACAGGGCCCGACTTCCTCCACTTT | CASSLTGPDFLHF
TRBJ2-3 | TRBV7-2 | TRBD2 | many | TGTGCCAGCAGCCCACGGACTAGCGCAACAGATACGCAGTATTTT | CASSPRTSATDTQYF
TRBJ1-2 | TRBV29-1 | - | - | TGCAGCGTTAATACAGGGAGGTATGGCTACACCTTC | CSVNTGRYGYTF
TRBJ2-2 | TRBV18 | - | few | TGTGCCAGCTCACCATGGGCGAACACCGGGGAGCTGTTTTTT | CASSPWANTGELFF
TRBJ1-3 | TRBV12-3/TRBV12-4 | - | - | TGTGCCAGCAGTAAAATCGTGAGAGGAAACACCATATATTTT | CASSKIVRGNTIYF
TRBJ1-1 | TRBV4-1 | - | - | TGCGCCAGCAGTAAGGGTTCCCAGCCGAACACTGAAGCTTTCTTT | CASSKGSQPNTEAFF
TRBJ1-2 | TRBV12-3/TRBV12-4 | - | - | TGTGCCAGCAGGGGGGGTAGTCCAAGCGATGGCTACACCTTC | CASRGGSPSDGYTF
TRBJ2-1 | TRBV29-1 | TRBD2 | - | TGCAGCGTCACTAGCGGGGCCAACAATGAGCAGTTCTTC | CSVTSGANNEQFF
TRBJ2-3 | TRBV2 | - | many | TGTGCCAGCAGTGAAATGGTCGGAGATACGCAGTATTTT | CASSEMVGDTQYF
TRBJ1-1 | TRBV5-1 | - | few | TGCGCCAGCAGCTTCAAGTCAGGGGCCATGAACACTGAAGCTTTCTTT | CASSFKSGAMNTEAFF
TRBJ2-1 | TRBV5-5 | TRBD2 | few | TGTGCCAGCAGTCAACTAGCGGGAGTTGACCATGAGCAGTTCTTC | CASSQLAGVDHEQFF
TRBJ1-2 | TRBV20-1 | TRBD1 | few | TGCAGTGCTAGAGGACAGGGAACCCCTATAGGCTACACCTTC | CSARGQGTPIGYTF
TRBJ2-7 | TRBV18 | TRBD1 | few | TGTGCCAGCTCCGGACGGACAGGGCAGGCCGAGCAGTACTTC | CASSGRTGQAEQYF
TRBJ1-4 | TRBV20-1 | - | many | TGCAGTGCTAGTATTCGAGAAAAACTGTTTTTT | CSASIREKLFF
TRBJ2-6 | TRBV7-8 | - | - | TGTGCCAGCAGCTTAGCCCGCAGGAGCTCTGGGGCCAACGTCCTGACTTTC | CASSLARRSSGANVLTF
TRBJ2-7 | TRBV18 | - | few | TGTGCCAGCTCACCACCAGGGAACACCTACGAGCAGTACTTC | CASSPPGNTYEQYF
TRBJ2-7 | TRBV25-1 | - | many | TGTGCCAGCAGTGATAGGGTGCACGAGCAGTACTTC | CASSDRVHEQYF
TRBJ2-3 | TRBV10-3 | TRBD2 | many | TGTGCCATCAGTGACCCTTGGACTAGCGGGAGGGGTACGCAGTATTTT | CAISDPWTSGRGTQYF
TRBJ2-5 | TRBV11-1 | TRBD2 | - | TGTGCCAGCAGCTTAGATGAGGGGAGCGGGGCCCACCAAGAGACCCAGTACTTC | CASSLDEGSGAHQETQYF
TRBJ1-2 | TRBV6-5 | - | few | TGTGCCAGCAGTTACTCGACAGCCATCCCAAACTATGGCTACACCTTC | CASSYSTAIPNYGYTF
TRBJ2-6 | TRBV20-1 | - | - | TGCAGTGCCATGAACAGGGCTGGGGCCAACGTCCTGACTTTC | CSAMNRAGANVLTF
TRBJ1-4 | TRBV3-1 | - | - | TGTGCCAGCAGCCCTAACAGGGTTACTAATGAAAAACTGTTTTTT | CASSPNRVTNEKLFF
TRBJ2-1 | TRBV5-1 | TRBD2 | few | TGCGCCAGCAGCCCAACAGGGACTAGCGCCTACAATGAGCAGTTCTTC | CASSPTGTSAYNEQFF
TRBJ2-1 | TRBV11-3 | - | few | TGTGCCAGCAGCTCGGACGGACCCTACAATGAGCAGTTCTTC | CASSSDGPYNEQFF
TRBJ1-5 | TRBV7-2 | - | many | TGTGCCAGCAGCTTAGAACGGCAGCCCCAGCATTTT | CASSLERQPQHF
TRBJ1-2 | TRBV6-1 | TRBD1 | many | TGTGCCAGCAGACCCGACAGGGCGGGGGGCTACACCTTC | CASRPDRAGGYTF
TRBJ1-3 | TRBV6-2/TRBV6-3 | TRBD1 | many | TGTGCCAGCAGTTCGTGGACAGGGGCTGGAAACACCATATATTTT | CASSSWTGAGNTIYF
TRBJ2-7 | TRBV29-1 | - | many | TGCAGCGTTGGACTCAACTACGAGCAGTACTTC | CSVGLNYEQYF
TRBJ2-1 | TRBV5-6 | - | - | TGTGCCAGCAGCTTAGTAGTTTCCAATGAGCAGTTCTTC | CASSLVVSNEQFF
TRBJ2-1 | TRBV7-2 | - | many | TGTGCCAGCAGCGCCCGTCAAACAGCTAGCTCCTACAATGAGCAGTTCTTC | CASSARQTASSYNEQFF
TRBJ1-3 | TRBV2 | - | many | TGTGCCAGCAGTGATGGAACAGCAAACTCTGGAAACACCATATATTTT | CASSDGTANSGNTIYF
TRBJ1-1 | TRBV5-5 | - | - | TGTGCCAGCAGCTTGGTGGGTGGGGTCAGAATGAACACTGAAGCTTTCTTT | CASSLVGGVRMNTEAFF
TRBJ2-7 | TRBV4-2 | TRBD2 | many | TGTGCCAGCAGCCCCGAGTCAGCGGGAGGTGGTTACGAGCAGTACTTC | CASSPESAGGGYEQYF
TRBJ2-3 | TRBV5-1 | - | - | TGCGCCAGCAGCTTGGATGGCGTACTCAGCACAGATACGCAGTATTTT | CASSLDGVLSTDTQYF
TRBJ2-1 | TRBV10-2 | TRBD2 | - | TGCGCCACCTTGAGCGGGGAAAACTACAATGAGCAGTTCTTC | CATLSGENYNEQFF
TRBJ1-5 | TRBV20-1 | - | few | TGCAGTGCTAGTATAGGGAAGGGACAGCCCCAGCATTTT | CSASIGKGQPQHF
TRBJ2-5 | TRBV12-3/TRBV12-4 | - | many | TGTGCCAGCAGCCGAGATACACAAGAGACCCAGTACTTC | CASSRDTQETQYF
TRBJ1-4 | TRBV2 | - | few | TGTGCCAGCAGTGATGAAGAAAAACTGTTTTTT | CASSDEEKLFF
TRBJ2-7 | TRBV20-1 | - | - | TGCAGTGCCGCGAGGGTAAACTCCTACGAGCAGTACTTC | CSAARVNSYEQYF
TRBJ2-4 | TRBV5-1 | - | - | TGCGCCAGCAGCTATGACCGGGACGGGAAGTACTTC | CASSYDRDGKYF
TRBJ1-5 | TRBV7-9 | TRBD1 | - | TGTGCCAGCAGCTTAGGGGATACAGGGGCGCAGCCCCAGCATTTT | CASSLGDTGAQPQHF
TRBJ2-2 | TRBV4-3 | - | many | TGCGCCAGCAGCGCGATTTTGGCCGGGGAGCTGTTTTTT | CASSAILAGELFF
TRBJ2-3 | TRBV20-1 | TRBD2 | - | TGCAGTGCCACGGTCGCTAGCGGCTTCACAGATACGCAGTATTTT | CSATVASGFTDTQYF
TRBJ2-7 | TRBV30 | TRBD1 | - | TGTGCCTGGAACAGGGGGTACCCTCCTTGGGAGCAGTACTTC | CAWNRGYPPWEQYF
TRBJ1-4 | TRBV2 | TRBD1 | many | TGTGCCAGCAGTGCCAACAGGGGAGAAGGTGAAAAACTGTTTTTT | CASSANRGEGEKLFF
TRBJ2-4 | TRBV30 | - | - | TGTGCCTGGAGTAGGGAGGGGGCCAGCCTAGCCAAAAACATTCAGTACTTC | CAWSREGASLAKNIQYF
TRBJ1-1 | TRBV4-1 | TRBD1 | - | TGCGCCAGCAGCCATAACCGGGACAGTGAAGCTTTCTTT | CASSHNRDSEAFF
TRBJ2-7 | TRBV7-8 | TRBD2 | few | TGTGCCAGCAGCTTTCCCCAGCGACTAGCGGGAGCCTCCTACGAGCAGTACTTC | CASSFPQRLAGASYEQYF
TRBJ2-1 | TRBV20-1 | - | few | TGCAGTGCTAGATCTCCGGGAGTACACAATGAGCAGTTCTTC | CSARSPGVHNEQFF
TRBJ1-6 | TRBV5-6 | TRBD1 | - | TGTGCCAGCACCAAAGACAGGGGGCGATCACCCCTCCACTTT | CASTKDRGRSPLHF
TRBJ2-2 | TRBV2 | - | - | TGTGCCAGCAGTGAACAGGGACACATCACCGGGGAGCTGTTTTTT | CASSEQGHITGELFF
TRBJ1-2 | TRBV6-2/TRBV6-3 | TRBD1 | - | TGTGCCAGCAGTTCCTTGACAGGGGACTATGGCTACACCTTC | CASSSLTGDYGYTF
TRBJ2-1 | TRBV28 | - | many | TGTGCCAGCAGTTCACCAGGGCCCGCCGTGGATGAGCAGTTCTTC | CASSSPGPAVDEQFF
TRBJ2-1 | TRBV4-1 | TRBD2 | - | TGCGCCAGCAGTCTAGGACTAGGCTTTTACAATGAGCAGTTCTTC | CASSLGLGFYNEQFF